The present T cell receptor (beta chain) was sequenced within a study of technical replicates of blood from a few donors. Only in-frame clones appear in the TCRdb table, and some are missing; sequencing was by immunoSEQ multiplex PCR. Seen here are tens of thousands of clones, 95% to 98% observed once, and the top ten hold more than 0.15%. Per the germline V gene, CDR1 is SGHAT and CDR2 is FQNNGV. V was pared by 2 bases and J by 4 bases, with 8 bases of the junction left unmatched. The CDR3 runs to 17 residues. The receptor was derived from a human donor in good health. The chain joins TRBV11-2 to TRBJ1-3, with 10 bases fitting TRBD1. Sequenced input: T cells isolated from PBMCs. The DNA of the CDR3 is TGTGCCAGCAGCTTAACGAGACAGGGGGCTTTAGGAAACACCATATATTTT. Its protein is CASSLTRQGALGNTIYF.